These 19 T cell receptor beta chains originate from one sample sequenced in a study of CD8 T cells in ankylosing spondylitis. Study findings and constraints: For ankylosing spondylitis blood, a TCR beta motif of seven to nine highly homologous variants appeared characteristic.

Their antigen targets remain unknown. TCRdb independently ran MiXCR on the 5' RACE reads; one entry per CDR3 protein. In the table there are fewer than 500,000 distinct CDR3 sequences, more than 20% of which are singletons. The sample taken for sequencing was blood, either unsorted or a sorted T cell fraction (not recorded which). The receptor source for this set is a male donor with ankylosing spondylitis.

This chain connects TRBV7-8 to TRBJ1-4; D call uncertain. This CDR3 spans 18 amino acids. Germline assignment: CDR1 SGHVS and CDR2 FQNEAQ. The V end lost 7 bases, the J end lost 3 bases, and 24 bases lay between the germline ends. The CDR3 coding sequence is TGTGCCAGCACCTACGCGAGGTTAGGGAATGCAGCTAATGAAAAACTGTTTTTT. Translated, it gives CASTYARLGNAANEKLFF. Based on the CDR3 plus reference TRBV7-8 and TRBJ1-4, the full variable domain is GAGVSQSPRYKVAKRGQDVALRCDPISGHVSLFWYQQALGQGPEFLTYFQNEAQLDKSGLPSDRFFAERPEGSVSTLKIQRTQQEDSAVYLCASTYARLGNAANEKLFFGSGTQLSVL.

The V gene is TRBV19, the J gene TRBJ2-7, with TRBD1 matching 7 bases. With V trimmed by 3 bases and J by 7 bases, 15 bases remained unmatched. Germline V gene sequence: CDR1 LNHDA, CDR2 SQIVND (reference sequence). This CDR3 is built from 16 residues. CDR3 DNA: TGTGCCAGTAGTATCCTCCCTGGGCAGGGGGAGCGGGAGCAGTACTTC. Translation: CASSILPGQGEREQYF.

This clonotype was detected once. This chain connects TRBV10-1 to TRBJ1-1; D possibly corresponds to TRBD1 (6 bases). The ends were cut back, 3 bases at V and 5 bases at J, with 10 bases in the middle. The CDR3 loop spans 13 amino acids. The V gene's germline CDR1 is WNHNN and CDR2 SYGVQD (reference sequence). The CDR3 reads CASSETRGTEAFF. The CDR3 DNA follows: TGCGCCAGCAGTGAAACCAGGGGAACTGAAGCTTTCTTT.

V usage is TRBV7-2 and J usage is TRBJ2-1; unclear D gene. The CDR3 covers 14 residues. The V end lost 4 bases, the J end lost 4 bases, and 11 bases lay between the germline ends. Germline V CDR1 and CDR2: SGHTA, FQGNSA. The CDR3, as DNA: TGTGCCAGCAGCTGGCCGACGCGTTACAATGAGCAGTTCTTC. Residues: CASSWPTRYNEQFF.

V and J are TRBV9 and TRBJ2-1; 7 positions agree with TRBD1. Germline assignment: CDR1 SGDLS and CDR2 YYNGEE. The CDR3 covers 13 residues. J lost 10 bases, V lost 2 bases, and 6 bases had no gene match. The CDR3 here is CASSVGQDLEQFF. The CDR3 coding sequence is TGTGCCAGCAGCGTTGGACAGGATTTAGAGCAGTTCTTC.

J is TRBJ2-1 and V is TRBV7-2; 8 bases align to TRBD2. CDR3 length: 17 residues. The V gene end was trimmed by 6 bases and the J gene end by 8 bases; junction bases not matched to a gene: 18. Looked up from germline, CDR1 is SGHTA and CDR2 is FQGNSA. The CDR3 DNA follows: TGTGCCAGCAGACTAGGCAGGTTAGCGGGAAGGAAGGATGAGCAGTTCTTC. Translation gives CASRLGRLAGRKDEQFF.

This clonotype turned up a few times. The rearrangement links TRBV5-1 to TRBJ2-7; 9 bases line up with TRBD1. The ends lost 1 base at V and 3 bases at J; junction bases unmatched: 5. In germline, CDR1 is SGHRS, CDR2 YFSETQ. The CDR3 runs 15 residues. The CDR3 nucleotides are TGCGCCAGCAGCTTGATGGGACAGGGTAACTACGAGCAGTACTTC. This encodes CASSLMGQGNYEQYF.

The rearrangement joins TRBV20-1 to TRBJ1-1; 11 bases line up with TRBD1. The CDR3 length is 14 residues. The germline V gene has CDR1 DFQATT and CDR2 SNEGSKA (reference sequence). V lost 2 bases, J lost 4 bases, and 3 bases stayed unmatched. This chain's CDR3 is CSARSGTGGTEAFF. The DNA for the CDR3 is TGCAGTGCTAGATCCGGGACAGGGGGCACTGAAGCTTTCTTT.

This clonotype has more than one count but fewer than ten. This chain uses TRBV4-1 with TRBJ2-5, with D possibly being TRBD1 (6 bases). The V end lost 1 base, the J end lost 7 bases, and 10 bases lay between the germline ends. The CDR3 contains 13 residues. Germline V gene data show CDR1 as MGHRA and CDR2 as YSYEKL. The CDR3 protein is CASSQVGGVTQYF. The CDR3 DNA reads as TGCGCCAGCAGCCAAGTTGGGGGCGTGACCCAGTACTTC.

In its sample, this clonotype was seen a few times. The junction shows a germline mismatch at one end, possibly a read error. The chain carries TRBV20-1 and TRBJ2-3; TRBD2 aligns across 9 bases. CDR1 and CDR2 (germline): DFQATT, SNEGSKA (reference sequence). CDR3 length: 18 residues. The CDR3 is CSARSPRGAGGSTDTRYF. In nucleotides, the CDR3 is TGCAGTGCTAGATCCCCACGCGGAGCGGGAGGCAGCACAGATACGCGGTATTTT.

The chain recombines TRBV3-1 with TRBJ2-7, with D possibly TRBD2 on 6 matching bases. Trimming removed 2 bases from V and 4 bases from J, with 18 bases in between. Germline CDR1 and CDR2: LGHDT and YNNKEL (reference sequence). This CDR3 has 16 amino acids. The CDR3 nucleotides are TGTGCCAGCAGCCAACAGCCCGGGGGAGACGGGTACGAGCAGTACTTC. Residues: CASSQQPGGDGYEQYF.

V gene TRBV5-1 combines with J gene TRBJ1-4; no clear D. The germline V gene encodes CDR1 SGHRS and CDR2 YFSETQ. V was shortened by 0 bases and J by 4 bases, with 10 bases between the two germline ends. The CDR3 is 15 residues long. The CDR3 DNA follows: TGCGCCAGCAGCTTGGACTCGGGGAATAATGAAAAACTGTTTTTT. Amino acid sequence: CASSLDSGNNEKLFF.

The chain combines TRBV20-1 with TRBJ2-3; 14 bases are a match to TRBD2. CDR1 and CDR2 from the germline V gene are DFQATT and SNEGSKA (reference sequence). V shed 0 bases and J 4 bases; nucleotides not matched to a gene: 6. CDR3 size: 17 residues. In DNA form, the CDR3 reads TGCAGTGCTAGAGATCTGGGACTAGCGGGAGAGGCAGATACGCAGTATTTT. Its translation: CSARDLGLAGEADTQYF.

The chain employs TRBV5-1 and TRBJ1-2; tentatively, D is TRBD1 (5 bases). Germline lookup yields CDR1 SGHRS and CDR2 YFSETQ. Trimming pared 0 bases from V and 5 bases from J, leaving 14 bases between. The CDR3 runs to 15 residues. CDR3 region: CASSLASWGFYGYTF. In nucleotides, the CDR3 is TGCGCCAGCAGCTTGGCTTCTTGGGGGTTTTATGGCTACACCTTC.

The J gene is TRBJ2-1, the V gene TRBV19; 10 nucleotides agree with TRBD2. The CDR3 length is 15 residues. With V trimmed by 2 bases and J by 7 bases, 5 bases remained unmatched. CDR1 and CDR2 (germline): LNHDA, SQIVND (reference sequence). In DNA, the CDR3 is TGTGCCAGTAGTATAATTAGCGGGGGGAGGAATGAGCAGTTCTTC. This sequence encodes CASSIISGGRNEQFF.

The rearrangement uses TRBV7-8 and TRBJ2-1, with 7 nucleotides matching TRBD2. The CDR3 covers 16 residues. CDR1 is SGHVS and CDR2 is FQNEAQ in the germline V gene. The V and J ends lost 5 bases and 1 base, in that order; junction bases with no gene match: 8. The CDR3 sequence is CASSPGGRKSYNEQFF. For the CDR3, the DNA is TGTGCCAGCAGCCCAGGCGGGAGAAAATCCTACAATGAGCAGTTCTTC.

The rearrangement links TRBV29-1 to TRBJ1-6; D unclear. Trimming removed 6 bases from V and 5 bases from J, with 11 bases in between. The length of the CDR3 is 13 residues. The germline V gene has CDR1 SQVTM and CDR2 ANQGSEA. This CDR3 is CSVMQANNSPLHF. CDR3 bases: TGCAGCGTGATGCAGGCTAATAATTCACCCCTCCACTTT. Together with reference TRBV29-1 and TRBJ1-6, the CDR3 gives the full variable domain: SAVISQKPSRDICQRGTSLTIQCQVDSQVTMMFWYRQQPGQSLTLIATANQGSEATYESGFVIDKFPISRPNLTFSTLTVSNMSPEDSSIYLCSVMQANNSPLHFGNGTRLTVT.

The V gene is TRBV6-1, the J gene TRBJ1-5; D call uncertain. V shed 0 bases and J shed 0 bases, with 6 bases lying between them. The CDR3 is 15 amino acids. CDR1 is MNHNS, CDR2 SASEGT, per germline. The chain's CDR3 is CASSEAWNSNQPQHF. CDR3 DNA sequence: TGTGCCAGCAGTGAAGCTTGGAATAGCAATCAGCCCCAGCATTTT.

In this sample, this clonotype turned up a few times. The J gene is TRBJ2-3, the V gene TRBV7-2; the match to TRBD2 covers 8 bases. CDR3 length: 17 residues. Germline CDR1 SGHTA, CDR2 FQGNSA. The V and J ends lost 5 bases and 3 bases, in that order; junction bases with no gene match: 13. In DNA form, the CDR3 reads TGTGCCAGCAGCCTTCTCGGACTAGCCTCTGCGACAGATACGCAGTATTTT. Encoded protein: CASSLLGLASATDTQYF.